Described below is a single TCR beta chain sequence and its context. The table came from immunoSEQ multiplex PCR; TCRdb's copy has only in-frame clones and leaves some out. The data show fewer than 120,000 clones, approximately 89% seen once. This entry comes from a study of cytomegalovirus exposure and HLA in healthy donors. The CDR3 totals 16 residues. Germline CDR1 reads SEHNR; CDR2 reads FQNEAQ (reference sequence). V was pared by 0 bases and J by 5 bases, with 16 bases between. V gene TRBV7-9 combines with J gene TRBJ2-5; TRBD2 is a possible D gene (6 bases). This TCR was sampled from a woman under 30 in good health and CMV-seronegative. Sequences were obtained from PBMCs. The CDR3, as DNA: TGTGCCAGCAGCTTAGCGTGGGACTTCGAAAGCGAGACCCAGTACTTC. The encoded protein is CASSLAWDFESETQYF.